This T cell receptor beta chain stems from a study of CD8 T cells in Susac syndrome. General study points: Clonal expansion of CD8+ cells in Susac peaked in TEMRA cells (and in active patients).

To note about this clonotype: Its antigen remains unknown. Germline and junction disagree at one end, which may indicate a read error.

In germline, CDR1 is DFQATT, CDR2 SNEGSKA (reference sequence). This CDR3 is 15 amino acids long. The authors reverse transcribed roughly 0.5 to 1 ug RNA with random hexamers. TCRdb itself ran the immunoSEQ multiplex PCR reads through MiXCR, one entry per CDR3 protein. The sample has over 100,000 distinct CDR3 sequences; 85% to 95% are singletons. V is TRBV20-1 and J is TRBJ1-2; D uncertain. The origin of this receptor is a human donor with Susac syndrome. The sequenced sample was CD8+ T cells from PBMCs. CDR3 nucleotide sequence: TGCAGTGCTCGAGACCTGGACCGTTCTAACTATGGCTACACCTTC. It yields the protein CSARDLDRSNYGYTF.